Detailed here is one T cell receptor (beta chain). Antigen unknown. The data derive from a study of T cell responses to AZD1222 COVID-19 vaccine. Study-wide results and limits: In the spike-specific TCR repertoire, nearly half reportedly target unmutated variant regions. Spike-specific TCR breadth and depth went up after people got two AZD1222 doses. It should be noted that donors were predominantly white British and more often female, and clonal diversity was possibly underestimated.

Germline assignment: CDR1 KGHSH and CDR2 LQKENI. The CDR3 sequence is 16 residues long. Trimming took off 3 bases at V and 3 bases at J, with 15 bases between the two ends. This table comes from immunoSEQ multiplex PCR, and its TCRdb copy is limited to in-frame clones, with some not included. The sample holds 140,000 or so clones; approximately 85% are singletons and the top ten take 5% to 5.5%. Sequences were derived from peripheral blood, sampled 28 days after the second dose of the MenACWY control vaccine. The chain has TRBV18 and TRBJ2-1; perhaps TRBD2 as D (6 bases). The sequence was collected from an adult who received the MenACWY meningococcal vaccine as a control. CDR3 region: CASSPAGLGGYNEQFF. CDR3 nucleotides: TGTGCCAGCTCACCCGCGGGACTGGGGGGCTACAATGAGCAGTTCTTC.